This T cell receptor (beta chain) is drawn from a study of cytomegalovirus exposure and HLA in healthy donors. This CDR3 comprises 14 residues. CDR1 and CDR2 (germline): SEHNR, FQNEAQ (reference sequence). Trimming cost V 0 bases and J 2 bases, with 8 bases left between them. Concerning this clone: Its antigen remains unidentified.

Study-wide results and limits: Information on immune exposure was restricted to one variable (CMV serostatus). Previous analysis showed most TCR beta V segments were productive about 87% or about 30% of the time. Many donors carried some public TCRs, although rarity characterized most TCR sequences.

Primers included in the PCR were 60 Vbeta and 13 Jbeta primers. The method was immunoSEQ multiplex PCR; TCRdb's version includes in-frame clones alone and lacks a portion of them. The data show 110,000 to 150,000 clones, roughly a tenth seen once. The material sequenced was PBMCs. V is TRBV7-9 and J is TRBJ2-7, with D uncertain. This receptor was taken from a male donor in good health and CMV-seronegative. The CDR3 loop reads CASSLAGGTYEQYF. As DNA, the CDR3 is TGTGCCAGCAGCTTAGCTGGCGGTACCTACGAGCAGTACTTC. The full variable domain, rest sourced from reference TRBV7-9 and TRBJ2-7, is DTGVSQNPRHKITKRGQNVTFRCDPISEHNRLYWYRQTLGQGPEFLTYFQNEAQLEKSRLLSDRFSAERPKGSFSTLEIQRTEQGDSAMYLCASSLAGGTYEQYFGPGTRLTVT.